Listed below are T cell receptor beta chains from one sample, sequenced in a study of shared clonotypes between healthy human individuals. This table comes from immunoSEQ multiplex PCR, and its TCRdb copy is limited to in-frame clones, with some not included. The table records hundreds of thousands of clones, roughly 95% of them present only once. Sequences were obtained from naive CD8+ T cells sorted from blood. Receptors originate from a woman in her 30s in good health. The CDR3 runs from the conserved cysteine through the conserved F or W. Fields, in order: clone size, D gene, V gene, J gene, CDR3 protein, CDR3 DNA. The D gene is left open where the match is weak. Part of the rows lack a size; the others show once, few, many or a class for expanded clones.

size: .
D: TRBD1
V: TRBV5-1
J: TRBJ2-5
CDR3: CASRGGQGARETQYF
DNA: TGCGCCAGCAGAGGTGGACAGGGTGCGCGAGAGACCCAGTACTTC

size: .
D: TRBD2
V: TRBV11-2
J: TRBJ2-1
CDR3: CASSLDGLAGVFEQFF
DNA: TGTGCCAGCAGCTTAGATGGTCTAGCGGGAGTTTTTGAGCAGTTCTTC

size: .
D: .
V: TRBV7-6
J: TRBJ2-7
CDR3: CASSLGFGLSYEQYF
DNA: TGTGCCAGCAGCTTAGGGTTCGGGCTGTCCTACGAGCAGTACTTC

size: .
D: .
V: TRBV4-1
J: TRBJ1-6
CDR3: CASSSGHSPLHF
DNA: TGCGCCAGCAGCTCGGGACATTCACCCCTCCACTTT

size: .
D: .
V: TRBV4-1
J: TRBJ2-1
CDR3: CASSQGIGNEQFF
DNA: TGCGCCAGCAGCCAAGGTATCGGCAATGAGCAGTTCTTC

size: .
D: .
V: TRBV4-1
J: TRBJ2-7
CDR3: CASSREGIGGERRVTWDEQYF
DNA: TGCGCCAGCAGCCGAGAAGGGATAGGCGGGGAACGGCGGGTCACATGGGACGAGCAGTACTTC

size: .
D: .
V: TRBV29-1
J: TRBJ2-5
CDR3: CSVEGPRGLETQYF
DNA: TGCAGCGTTGAAGGCCCGAGAGGCTTGGAGACCCAGTACTTC

size: once
D: TRBD1
V: TRBV2
J: TRBJ1-1
CDR3: CASSDHEGALGMAFF
DNA: TGTGCCAGCAGTGATCATGAGGGGGCGCTTGGGATGGCTTTCTTT

size: .
D: .
V: TRBV28
J: TRBJ1-2
CDR3: CASSGKSNYGYTF
DNA: TGTGCCAGCAGTGGAAAGTCAAACTATGGCTACACCTTC

size: .
D: .
V: TRBV6-5
J: TRBJ2-2
CDR3: CASGASSLNTGELFF
DNA: TGTGCCAGCGGGGCAAGCTCCCTGAACACCGGGGAGCTGTTTTTT

size: .
D: .
V: TRBV14
J: TRBJ1-4
CDR3: CASSQDSALQGSEKLFF
DNA: TGTGCCAGCAGCCAAGATTCCGCCCTACAGGGATCCGAAAAACTGTTTTTT

size: .
D: .
V: TRBV27
J: TRBJ2-7
CDR3: CASSLSGREQYF
DNA: TGTGCCAGCAGTTTATCTGGTCGGGAGCAGTACTTC

size: .
D: .
V: TRBV10-2
J: TRBJ2-2
CDR3: CASRGQITGELFF
DNA: TGCGCCAGCAGGGGTCAGATCACCGGGGAGCTGTTTTTT

size: .
D: TRBD2
V: TRBV6-5
J: TRBJ2-7
CDR3: CASSPLAGDPGEQYF
DNA: TGTGCCAGCAGCCCTTTAGCGGGAGACCCGGGGGAGCAGTACTTC

size: .
D: .
V: TRBV27
J: TRBJ1-1
CDR3: CASSPGQINTEAFF
DNA: TGTGCCAGCAGTCCCGGACAGATCAACACTGAAGCTTTCTTT

size: once
D: TRBD2
V: TRBV11-2
J: TRBJ2-5
CDR3: CASSRGLAGGEETQYF
DNA: TGTGCCAGCAGCCGAGGACTAGCGGGAGGGGAAGAGACCCAGTACTTC

size: .
D: .
V: TRBV9
J: TRBJ1-3
CDR3: CASSVGGGGRSGNTIYF
DNA: TGTGCCAGCAGCGTAGGAGGTGGGGGTCGCTCTGGAAACACCATATATTTT

size: .
D: TRBD2
V: TRBV9
J: TRBJ2-7
CDR3: CASSAGTTSYEQYF
DNA: TGTGCCAGCAGTGCCGGGACTACTTCCTACGAGCAGTACTTC

size: .
D: TRBD1
V: TRBV5-1
J: TRBJ2-1
CDR3: CASSTGQGSRSYDEQFF
DNA: TGCGCCAGCAGCACGGGACAGGGGTCGAGGTCATATGATGAGCAGTTCTTC

size: .
D: .
V: TRBV5-8
J: TRBJ2-7
CDR3: CASSSDTTGSYEQYF
DNA: TGTGCCAGCAGCTCCGATACCACAGGGTCCTACGAGCAGTACTTC

size: .
D: .
V: TRBV19
J: TRBJ2-2
CDR3: CASSAAPLTGELFF
DNA: TGTGCCAGTAGTGCTGCCCCATTGACCGGGGAGCTGTTTTTT

size: .
D: .
V: TRBV7-8
J: TRBJ2-2
CDR3: CASSPNTGELFF
DNA: TGTGCCAGCAGCCCCAACACCGGGGAGCTGTTTTTT

size: .
D: TRBD2
V: TRBV15
J: TRBJ2-7
CDR3: CATSRDILAGALEQYF
DNA: TGTGCCACCAGCAGAGATATCCTAGCGGGAGCTTTAGAGCAGTACTTC

size: .
D: .
V: TRBV28
J: TRBJ2-7
CDR3: CASSMGSYEQYF
DNA: TGTGCCAGCAGTATGGGAAGCTACGAGCAGTACTTC

size: .
D: TRBD2
V: TRBV5-4
J: TRBJ2-7
CDR3: CASSWGKGGPYEQYF
DNA: TGTGCCAGCAGCTGGGGAAAGGGAGGGCCCTACGAGCAGTACTTC

size: .
D: .
V: TRBV5-1
J: TRBJ2-7
CDR3: CASSCAGGIRGGCEQYF
DNA: TGCGCCAGCAGCTGCGCAGGAGGGATCCGAGGGGGTTGCGAGCAGTACTTC

size: .
D: .
V: TRBV6-1
J: TRBJ2-1
CDR3: CASSEKGRIYTYNEQFF
DNA: TGTGCCAGCAGTGAAAAGGGACGGATTTATACTTACAATGAGCAGTTCTTC

size: .
D: TRBD2
V: TRBV27
J: TRBJ2-3
CDR3: CASSLGTSGSTDTQYF
DNA: TGTGCCAGCAGTTTAGGAACTAGCGGAAGCACAGATACGCAGTATTTT

size: .
D: .
V: TRBV10-2
J: TRBJ2-7
CDR3: CASSLFRSGPYYEQYF
DNA: TGCGCCAGCTCCTTGTTTAGAAGCGGACCCTACTACGAGCAGTACTTC

size: .
D: .
V: TRBV5-4
J: TRBJ1-3
CDR3: CASSPMDRPNTIYF
DNA: TGTGCCAGCAGCCCTATGGACAGACCAAACACCATATATTTT

size: .
D: .
V: TRBV20-1
J: TRBJ2-7
CDR3: CSARQVYEQYF
DNA: TGCAGTGCTAGACAGGTCTACGAGCAGTACTTC

size: .
D: .
V: TRBV23-1
J: TRBJ1-4
CDR3: CASSHHTEKLFF
DNA: TGCGCCAGCAGTCATCACACAGAAAAACTGTTTTTT

size: .
D: TRBD1
V: TRBV9
J: TRBJ2-5
CDR3: CASSVDWGQGRQETQYF
DNA: TGTGCCAGCAGCGTAGATTGGGGACAGGGACGTCAAGAGACCCAGTACTTC

size: .
D: .
V: TRBV14
J: TRBJ1-1
CDR3: CASSQGMVRAFF
DNA: TGTGCCAGCAGCCAAGGGATGGTCCGGGCTTTCTTT

size: .
D: TRBD2
V: TRBV9
J: TRBJ2-3
CDR3: CASSVGTSGSTDTQYF
DNA: TGTGCCAGCAGCGTAGGGACTAGCGGGAGCACAGATACGCAGTATTTT

size: .
D: TRBD2
V: TRBV28
J: TRBJ2-7
CDR3: CASSLNGGSSYEQYF
DNA: TGTGCCAGCAGTTTAAATGGCGGGAGCTCCTACGAGCAGTACTTC

size: .
D: TRBD2
V: TRBV10-3
J: TRBJ2-1
CDR3: CAISPGTSVDEQFF
DNA: TGTGCCATCAGCCCCGGGACTAGCGTCGATGAGCAGTTCTTC

size: .
D: .
V: TRBV15
J: TRBJ1-2
CDR3: CATSRDRGGAEDGYTF
DNA: TGTGCCACCAGCAGAGATCGAGGGGGAGCTGAGGATGGCTACACCTTC

size: few
D: .
V: TRBV19
J: TRBJ1-1
CDR3: CASSIDPYGVTEAFF
DNA: TGTGCCAGTAGTATAGATCCTTACGGCGTCACTGAAGCTTTCTTT

size: .
D: TRBD2
V: TRBV5-6
J: TRBJ2-7
CDR3: CASSSTTSGGIYEQYF
DNA: TGTGCCAGCAGCTCGACGACTAGCGGGGGAATTTACGAGCAGTACTTC

size: .
D: TRBD2
V: TRBV27
J: TRBJ2-3
CDR3: CASSFLSGGDGLSTDTQYF
DNA: TGTGCCAGCAGTTTCCTCTCTGGGGGGGACGGCCTTAGCACAGATACGCAGTATTTT

size: .
D: TRBD1
V: TRBV9
J: TRBJ1-2
CDR3: CASTSGGRGYTF
DNA: TGTGCCAGCACTTCAGGGGGCCGTGGCTACACCTTC

size: .
D: TRBD2
V: TRBV5-5
J: TRBJ2-7
CDR3: CASSLPGGSEQYF
DNA: TGTGCCAGCAGCTTACCGGGAGGGTCCGAGCAGTACTTC

size: .
D: .
V: TRBV7-9
J: TRBJ1-1
CDR3: CASSLGGWAFF
DNA: TGTGCCAGCAGCTTGGGGGGTTGGGCTTTCTTT

size: .
D: .
V: TRBV7-6
J: TRBJ2-6
CDR3: CASSPGRWTASSGANVLTF
DNA: TGTGCCAGCAGCCCCGGGCGGTGGACAGCCTCATCTGGGGCCAACGTCCTGACTTTC

size: .
D: .
V: TRBV19
J: TRBJ1-3
CDR3: CASSRQAGNTIYF
DNA: TGTGCCAGTAGCAGACAGGCCGGAAACACCATATATTTT

size: .
D: .
V: TRBV11-2
J: TRBJ2-2
CDR3: CASSSLQGTGELFF
DNA: TGTGCCAGCAGCTCCTTGCAGGGCACCGGGGAGCTGTTTTTT

size: .
D: TRBD2
V: TRBV9
J: TRBJ2-7
CDR3: CASSVGLAGYEQYF
DNA: TGTGCCAGCAGCGTAGGACTAGCGGGGTACGAGCAGTACTTC

size: .
D: TRBD1
V: TRBV6-5
J: TRBJ2-7
CDR3: CASSYSDRREQYF
DNA: TGTGCCAGCAGTTACTCGGACAGGCGCGAGCAGTACTTC

size: .
D: TRBD2
V: TRBV29-1
J: TRBJ2-1
CDR3: CSVEGTSGSSDEQFF
DNA: TGCAGCGTTGAGGGGACTAGCGGGAGTAGCGATGAGCAGTTCTTC

size: .
D: .
V: TRBV6-5
J: TRBJ1-1
CDR3: CASSYMGAPEAFF
DNA: TGTGCCAGCAGTTACATGGGGGCCCCTGAAGCTTTCTTT

size: .
D: TRBD2
V: TRBV4-2
J: TRBJ2-7
CDR3: CASSQDTSGSYEQYF
DNA: TGTGCCAGCAGCCAAGATACTAGCGGATCCTACGAGCAGTACTTC

size: once
D: .
V: TRBV30
J: TRBJ2-1
CDR3: CAWSVGGEQFF
DNA: TGTGCCTGGAGTGTTGGCGGCGAGCAGTTCTTC